One sample yielded the 27 T cell receptor beta chains listed below, sequenced in a study of blood T cell repertoires in COVID-19. TCRdb's copy holds only in-frame clones and misses some; the assay was immunoSEQ multiplex PCR. The data hold some 97,000 clones, with roughly 88% observed a single time. The sequencing sample was made of peripheral blood. The receptors were gathered from a human donor in a cohort sampled during active COVID-19.

As concerns this clone: A junction end diverges from the germline sequence, so it may reflect a read error. V gene TRBV5-1 combines with J gene TRBJ1-2; TRBD1 matches at 8 bases. There are 13 residues in the CDR3. The germline V gene has CDR1 SGHRS and CDR2 YFSETQ. CDR3 in DNA: TGCGCCAGCACCCAGGACAGGGACTACGGCTACACCTTC. This encodes CASTQDRDYGYTF.

V gene TRBV6-5 combines with J gene TRBJ1-1; D possibly corresponds to TRBD1 (5 bases). Germline CDR1 reads MNHEY; CDR2 reads SVGAGI. Trimming took off 4 bases at V and 8 bases at J, with 14 bases between the two ends. This CDR3 has 13 residues. CDR3 residues: CASSSLGGLEAFF. The CDR3 DNA reads as TGTGCCAGCAGTTCCCTCGGGGGGTTAGAAGCTTTCTTT.

This clone turned up a few times. The chain links TRBV20-1 to TRBJ2-1, with 10 bases identical to TRBD2. Germline CDR1 DFQATT, CDR2 SNEGSKA (reference sequence). The CDR3 runs 16 residues. J gave up 0 bases and V 3 bases, and 5 bases lay outside the gene matches. CDR3 protein: CSASRGLAVSYNEQFF. CDR3 nucleotide sequence: TGCAGTGCTAGTCGAGGACTAGCGGTCTCCTACAATGAGCAGTTCTTC.

The chain joins TRBV28 to TRBJ2-7; D might be TRBD1 (6 bases). The germline gives CDR1 MDHEN, CDR2 SYDVKM. Trimming shortened V by 6 bases and J by 1 base, and 10 bases separated the two germline ends. This CDR3 region has 13 residues. The CDR3: CASRRGQSYEQYF. The CDR3 nucleotides are TGTGCCAGCAGGCGTGGACAGTCCTACGAGCAGTACTTC.

V usage is TRBV9 and J usage is TRBJ2-2, with TRBD2 as a possible D gene (5 bases). In germline, CDR1 is SGDLS, CDR2 YYNGEE. The CDR3 length is 15 residues. Trimming took off 0 bases at V and 5 bases at J, with 11 bases between the two ends. CDR3 loop: CASSVGAEATGELFF. The CDR3 bases are TGTGCCAGCAGCGTAGGGGCGGAGGCGACCGGGGAGCTGTTTTTT.

J is TRBJ1-1 and V is TRBV30; D perhaps matches TRBD1 (6 bases). This CDR3 has 13 amino acids. Trimming stripped 5 bases from V and 0 bases from J, with 10 bases between. Looked up from germline, CDR1 is GTSNPN and CDR2 is SVGIG (reference sequence). The DNA of the CDR3 is TGTGCCTGGGAGAGACAGGTGAACACTGAAGCTTTCTTT. Translation gives CAWERQVNTEAFF.

V and J are TRBV28 and TRBJ2-5; a weak D match, TRBD2 (7 bases). Germline V gene lookup returns CDR1 MDHEN and CDR2 SYDVKM. The length of the CDR3 is 14 residues. Trimming took 4 bases from V and 4 from J, leaving 13 bases between them. The CDR3 loop is CASSSRGAGETQYF. Here the CDR3 DNA reads TGTGCCAGCAGTTCACGGGGGGCGGGAGAGACCCAGTACTTC.

The V call is TRBV5-1, the J call TRBJ2-1, with 8 bases that match TRBD2. Unmatched junction bases numbered 9, after V lost 0 bases and J lost 4 bases. The CDR3 has 17 residues. Per germline, CDR1 SGHRS and CDR2 YFSETQ. CDR3 sequence: CASSLATLREGYNEQFF. Here the CDR3 DNA reads TGCGCCAGCAGCTTGGCTACCCTTCGGGAGGGGTACAATGAGCAGTTCTTC.

The chain combines TRBV7-9 with TRBJ1-1, with 10 bases fitting TRBD1. Germline CDR1 SEHNR, CDR2 FQNEAQ (reference sequence). V trimming: 4 bases; J trimming: 11 bases; junction bases outside the gene matches: 7. CDR3 length equals 13 residues. The CDR3 sequence is CASSYGTGDGAFF. The CDR3 DNA is TGTGCCAGCAGCTATGGGACAGGGGACGGCGCTTTCTTT.

This clone was counted once. J is TRBJ1-2 and V is TRBV6-1; D is undetermined. Germline assignment: CDR1 MNHNS and CDR2 SASEGT. The CDR3 is 13 amino acids. Trimming stripped 3 bases from V and 7 bases from J, with 12 bases between. The CDR3 DNA reads TGTGCCAGCAGTGAGAGTTCGGGGTTTGGCTACACCTTC. Protein: CASSESSGFGYTF.

This clone came up a few times. This chain uses TRBV6-4 with TRBJ2-1; 10 nucleotides line up with TRBD2. This CDR3 region has 14 residues. The ends lost 4 bases at V and 9 bases at J; junction bases unmatched: 6. CDR1 MRHNA and CDR2 SNTAGT come from the germline V gene. CDR3 in amino acids: CASSGLAGDSEQFF. For the CDR3, the DNA is TGTGCCAGCAGTGGTCTAGCGGGAGATTCTGAGCAGTTCTTC.

This rearrangement joins TRBV18 to TRBJ2-7; 10 bases agree with TRBD1. V was clipped by 3 bases and J by 6 bases; unmatched bases: 11. The CDR3 sequence is 16 residues long. Per the germline V gene, CDR1 is KGHSH and CDR2 is LQKENI. CDR3 nucleotide sequence: TGTGCCAGCTCACCTAGGACAGGGGGTTTAACGGGCGAGCAGTACTTC. Amino acid sequence: CASSPRTGGLTGEQYF. Based on the CDR3 plus reference TRBV18 and TRBJ2-7, the full variable domain is NAGVMQNPRHLVRRRGQEARLRCSPMKGHSHVYWYRQLPEEGLKFMVYLQKENIIDESGMPKERFSAEFPKEGPSILRIQQVVRGDSAAYFCASSPRTGGLTGEQYFGPGTRLTVT.

The chain is built from TRBV6-5 and TRBJ2-7; TRBD2 is a possible D gene (6 bases). Trimming took 6 bases from V and 3 from J, leaving 18 bases between them. The CDR3 runs 15 residues. Germline V gives CDR1 MNHEY, CDR2 SVGAGI. Here the CDR3 DNA reads TGTGCCAGCAGGAGAGCCCCGGGAGATTTCTACGAGCAGTACTTC. Translating it yields CASRRAPGDFYEQYF.

The CDR3: CASSLSVSSGRMDEQFF. The CDR3 DNA follows: TGCGCCAGCAGCTTGTCGGTATCTAGCGGGAGAATGGATGAGCAGTTCTTC. This rearrangement joins TRBV5-1 to TRBJ2-1; TRBD2 agrees at 10 bases. CDR3 size: 17 residues. The V segment lost 1 base and the J segment 8 bases; nucleotides outside the gene matches: 12. The germline V gene has CDR1 SGHRS and CDR2 YFSETQ.

This chain uses TRBV7-8 with TRBJ2-2; D possibly corresponds to TRBD1 (6 bases). CDR3 length equals 16 residues. Germline V gene lookup returns CDR1 SGHVS and CDR2 FQNEAQ. V lost 7 bases to trimming and J lost 1 base, with 16 bases between them. The CDR3 loop reads CASTLKLGQNTGELFF. The DNA of the CDR3 is TGTGCCAGCACCCTCAAGCTGGGACAGAACACCGGGGAGCTGTTTTTT. The full variable domain, in which reference TRBV7-8 and TRBJ2-2 provide the parts outside the CDR3, is GAGVSQSPRYKVAKRGQDVALRCDPISGHVSLFWYQQALGQGPEFLTYFQNEAQLDKSGLPSDRFFAERPEGSVSTLKIQRTQQEDSAVYLCASTLKLGQNTGELFFGEGSRLTVL.

This clone appeared once. The genes are TRBV6-2 or TRBV6-3 and TRBJ2-2; TRBD2 agrees at 13 bases. Per germline, CDR1 MNHEY and CDR2 SVGEGT. V lost 6 bases to trimming and J lost 2 bases; unmatched junction nucleotides: 3. The CDR3 spans 16 residues. The DNA of the CDR3 is TGTGCCAGCAGCCGGACTAGCGGGAGAAACACCGGGGAGCTGTTTTTT. This translates into CASSRTSGRNTGELFF.

The chain recombines TRBV28 with TRBJ2-2; TRBD2 aligns across 9 bases. In germline, CDR1 is MDHEN, CDR2 SYDVKM. Trimming at V came to 5 bases and at J to 4 bases, leaving 2 bases not matched to a gene. This CDR3 comprises 14 residues. For the CDR3, the DNA is TGTGCCAGCAGTCTGGGACTAGCCACCGGGGAGCTGTTTTTT. Encoded protein: CASSLGLATGELFF.

In the case of this clone: The same CDR3 is also encoded by other DNA sequences in this sample. The chain combines TRBV5-1 with TRBJ2-1, with TRBD2 matching 11 bases. The V and J ends lost 4 bases and 6 bases, in that order; junction bases with no gene match: 6. The CDR3 spans 15 residues. Germline V gene sequence: CDR1 SGHRS, CDR2 YFSETQ. CDR3 protein: CASSPGLAGVNEQFF. For the CDR3, the DNA is TGCGCCAGCAGCCCCGGACTAGCGGGCGTCAATGAGCAGTTCTTC.

The CDR3 DNA reads as TGTGCCAGCAGTTTAGTGCAGTCCTATGGCTACACCTTC. Its protein product is CASSLVQSYGYTF. This rearrangement joins TRBV12-3 or TRBV12-4 to TRBJ1-2; D gene uncertain. This CDR3 is built from 13 residues. Deletions cut 1 base from V and 4 bases from J, with 7 bases between.

The rearrangement links TRBV6-6 to TRBJ1-1, with TRBD1 identical over 10 bases. This CDR3 is built from 14 residues. Trimming cost V 6 bases and J 7 bases; bases outside gene matches: 8. The germline gives CDR1 MNHNY, CDR2 SVGAGI (reference sequence). CDR3 residues: CASRPWTGGFEAFF. The CDR3 nucleotides read TGTGCCAGCAGACCATGGACAGGGGGGTTTGAAGCTTTCTTT.

This clone was observed a single time. The chain couples TRBV2 to TRBJ2-7, with D possibly being TRBD1 (5 bases). Germline CDR1 is SNHLY and CDR2 is FYNNEI. V was shortened by 3 bases and J by 4 bases, with 7 bases between the two germline ends. The CDR3 length is 12 residues. The CDR3 nucleotides read TGTGCCAGCAGTGATGGGGCTTACGAGCAGTACTTC. Protein sequence: CASSDGAYEQYF.

CDR3 amino acids: CASRSGTGGGWQYF. In nucleotides, the CDR3 is TGTGCCAGCAGGTCCGGGACAGGGGGCGGTTGGCAGTACTTC. The chain couples TRBV28 to TRBJ2-7; 12 bases map to TRBD1. The junction had 9 bases not matched to a gene; V was cut back by 6 bases and J by 9 bases. This CDR3 contains 14 residues. Germline CDR1 is MDHEN and CDR2 is SYDVKM.

This clone was recorded at least ten times. This chain links TRBV5-1 with TRBJ2-7; a weak D match, TRBD2 (5 bases). The germline V gene encodes CDR1 SGHRS and CDR2 YFSETQ. The V gene lost 0 bases and the J gene lost 6 bases, with 16 bases spanning the gap. This CDR3 has 15 residues. The CDR3 sequence: CASSLASRGVGEQYF. The CDR3 DNA follows: TGCGCCAGCAGCTTGGCTAGTCGGGGAGTAGGCGAGCAGTACTTC.

This sequence joins TRBV27 and TRBJ2-1, with 14 nucleotides matching TRBD2. V gave up 7 bases and J gave up 0 bases; unmatched junction bases: 5. The CDR3 contains 17 residues. Germline values: CDR1 MNHEY, CDR2 SMNVEV (reference sequence). The CDR3: CASKGLAGVSSYNEQFF. CDR3 DNA sequence: TGTGCCAGCAAGGGACTAGCGGGAGTCAGCTCCTACAATGAGCAGTTCTTC.

This clone was found once. The chain uses TRBV7-9 and TRBJ2-2, with D unresolved. This CDR3 comprises 15 residues. CDR1 and CDR2 from the germline V gene are SEHNR and FQNEAQ (reference sequence). The V end was cut by 8 bases, the J end by 6 bases, with 19 bases between. This CDR3 reads CASLLFPIEAGELFF. CDR3 DNA sequence: TGTGCCAGCTTACTCTTCCCGATCGAGGCCGGGGAGCTGTTTTTT.

This clone was seen a single time. The DNA of the CDR3 is TGCGCCAGCAGCCTAGGGGTATCTAATGAAAAACTGTTTTTT. The encoded protein is CASSLGVSNEKLFF. The chain links TRBV4-3 to TRBJ1-4; D perhaps matches TRBD1 (5 bases). There are 14 residues in the CDR3. V dropped 4 bases and J dropped 3 bases, with 9 bases sitting between them. Germline CDR1 and CDR2: LGHNA and YSLEER.

The CDR3 here is CASSRGRADTQYF. CDR3 nucleotide sequence: TGTGCCAGCAGCCGCGGCAGGGCAGATACGCAGTATTTT. The chain recombines TRBV11-2 with TRBJ2-3; perhaps TRBD1 as D (5 bases). V lost 5 bases and J lost 4, with 10 bases in between. This CDR3 contains 13 residues. The germline CDR1 and CDR2 sequences are SGHAT and FQNNGV.